This passage covers 28 T cell receptor beta chains from one sample sequenced in a study of cytotoxic CD8 clonotypes in ibrutinib-treated CLL. Clones were sequenced by immunoSEQ multiplex PCR, and TCRdb holds only the in-frame ones, with some missing. The top ten hold 6.5% to 8.5% of the sample, which has 300,000 to 350,000 clones, roughly 79% seen once. The specimen comprised PBMCs, sampled before ibrutinib treatment. Receptor source: a human donor with chronic lymphocytic leukemia.

The rearrangement joins TRBV18 to TRBJ2-3; possible D gene TRBD2, 5 bases. CDR1 and CDR2 (germline): KGHSH, LQKENI. The CDR3 has 13 residues. The V gene lost 5 bases and the J gene lost 2 bases, with 8 bases spanning the gap. The chain's CDR3 is CASSTGDTDTQYF. CDR3 sequence (DNA): TGTGCCAGCTCAACCGGGGACACAGATACGCAGTATTTT.

The chain is built from TRBV19 and TRBJ1-1, with TRBD1 identical over 7 bases. Germline loops: CDR1 LNHDA, CDR2 SQIVND (reference sequence). This CDR3 has 13 amino acids. After removal of 6 bases from V and 8 bases from J, the junction contained 9 bases not matched to a gene. CDR3 protein: CASSTTGQTEAFF. The CDR3 DNA is TGTGCCAGTAGCACGACAGGGCAAACGGAAGCTTTCTTT.

This clone was seen a single time. The rearrangement uses TRBV25-1 and TRBJ1-5; tentatively, D is TRBD1 (5 bases). V lost 1 base, J lost 3 bases, and 7 bases lay in between. This CDR3 comprises 14 residues. CDR1 and CDR2 (germline): MGHDK, SYGVNS. DNA of the CDR3: TGTGCCAGCAGTGAATCCAGGGTCAATCAGCCCCAGCATTTT. It encodes CASSESRVNQPQHF.

A word on this clone: The germline gene is not matched at one end of the junction; a read error may be the cause. The chain combines TRBV7-7 with TRBJ2-5, with a tentative D call TRBD1 (6 bases). This CDR3 comprises 15 residues. Germline values: CDR1 SSHAT, CDR2 FNYEAQ (reference sequence). CDR3 sequence: CASSQNLGQPETQYF. CDR3 in DNA: TGTGCTAGCAGCCAAAACCTAGGACAGCCGGAGACCCAGTACTTC.

The chain has TRBV6-5 and TRBJ2-6; tentatively, D is TRBD1 (5 bases). The CDR3 loop spans 15 amino acids. Germline CDR1 is MNHEY and CDR2 is SVGAGI. The V and J ends lost 8 bases and 2 bases respectively, with 13 bases between them. CDR3 region: CASGRAVAGANVLTF. CDR3 DNA sequence: TGTGCCAGCGGCAGGGCTGTAGCTGGGGCCAACGTCCTGACTTTC.

The J gene is TRBJ2-1, the V gene TRBV2, with no clear D. V gave up 2 bases and J gave up 4 bases, with 9 bases separating them. Germline-derived CDR1 and CDR2 are SNHLY and FYNNEI. The CDR3 runs to 14 residues. The CDR3: CASSELPGYNEQFF. In nucleotides, the CDR3 is TGTGCCAGCAGTGAACTACCGGGTTACAATGAGCAGTTCTTC.

The chain has TRBV10-1 and TRBJ2-2; 15 bases match TRBD2. The CDR3 sequence is 20 residues long. After removal of 2 bases from V and 3 bases from J, the junction contained 10 bases not matched to a gene. Germline CDR1 and CDR2: WNHNN and SYGVQD (reference sequence). The CDR3 sequence: CASSERTGTSGRLYTGELFF. The CDR3 nucleotides read TGCGCCAGCAGTGAGCGTACCGGGACTAGCGGGAGGCTCTACACCGGGGAGCTGTTTTTT.

This clone is a singleton in its sample. This chain joins TRBV30 and TRBJ2-1, with TRBD2 matching 12 bases. The CDR3 sequence is 15 residues long. Germline V gene sequence: CDR1 GTSNPN, CDR2 SVGIG (reference sequence). V lost 4 bases to trimming and J lost 7 bases; unmatched junction nucleotides: 8. CDR3 amino acids: CAWNSGTSGFNEQFF. The CDR3 DNA is TGTGCCTGGAACTCCGGGACTAGCGGGTTTAATGAGCAGTTCTTC.

V and J are TRBV15 and TRBJ2-3; D is unclear. V was pared by 5 bases and J by 0 bases, with 15 bases between. This CDR3 is 16 amino acids long. Germline V gene sequence: CDR1 LNHNV, CDR2 YYDKDF (reference sequence). CDR3 loop: CATSFSRFFSTDTQYF. CDR3 nucleotide sequence: TGTGCCACCAGCTTCAGTCGATTTTTTAGCACAGATACGCAGTATTTT.

V and J are TRBV28 and TRBJ1-3; 7 positions agree with TRBD1. V was pared by 2 bases and J by 0 bases, with 4 bases of the junction left unmatched. CDR1 and CDR2 from the germline V gene are MDHEN and SYDVKM. The CDR3 totals 16 residues. The CDR3 DNA is TGTGCCAGCAGTTTACCAGGGGGGCCCTCTGGAAACACCATATATTTT. Protein: CASSLPGGPSGNTIYF.

The V and J genes are TRBV2 and TRBJ2-7, with D possibly TRBD1 on 5 matching bases. The length of the CDR3 is 14 residues. V lost 1 base and J lost 6, with 13 bases in between. The germline V gene has CDR1 SNHLY and CDR2 FYNNEI. CDR3 in amino acids: CASSEVQGVREQYF. CDR3 in DNA: TGTGCCAGCAGTGAAGTTCAGGGTGTACGCGAGCAGTACTTC. Together with reference TRBV2 and TRBJ2-7, the CDR3 gives the full variable domain: EPEVTQTPSHQVTQMGQEVILRCVPISNHLYFYWYRQILGQKVEFLVSFYNNEISEKSEIFDDQFSVERPDGSNFTLKIRSTKLEDSAMYFCASSEVQGVREQYFGPGTRLTVT.

The chain employs TRBV9 and TRBJ1-1, with D uncertain. The CDR3 loop spans 15 amino acids. Germline V gene lookup returns CDR1 SGDLS and CDR2 YYNGEE. Between the trimmed V and J ends, which lost 0 bases and 3 bases, there was a span of 12 bases. The CDR3 protein is CASSVGPTGDTEAFF. The CDR3 region has the DNA TGTGCCAGCAGCGTAGGTCCCACGGGCGACACTGAAGCTTTCTTT.

This clone was seen a few times. This sample includes further DNA sequences coding for the same CDR3. J is TRBJ2-5 and V is TRBV18; maybe TRBD1 (6 bases). Germline V gives CDR1 KGHSH, CDR2 LQKENI. V lost 6 bases and J 2 bases, leaving 7 bases between the germline ends. The CDR3 is 12 residues long. CDR3 DNA sequence: TGTGCCAGCTCCGGACAGCAAGAGACCCAGTACTTC. Its translation is CASSGQQETQYF.

A single count supports this clone. The chain carries TRBV14 and TRBJ2-1; TRBD2 aligns across 8 bases. Germline CDR1 reads SGHDN; CDR2 reads FVKESK. This CDR3 spans 18 amino acids. With 4 bases clipped from V and 0 bases from J, the junction kept 11 bases outside the gene matches. CDR3 residues: CASSRGLAGLSSYNEQFF. In DNA, the CDR3 is TGTGCCAGCAGCCGAGGCCTAGCGGGTCTGAGCTCCTACAATGAGCAGTTCTTC.

The chain is built from TRBV2 and TRBJ2-1, with D possibly being TRBD2 (6 bases). From germline, CDR1 is SNHLY and CDR2 FYNNEI. The CDR3 has 14 amino acids. V lost 10 bases and J lost 3, with 16 bases in between. The CDR3 loop is CAIRGVRYYNEQFF. Here the CDR3 DNA reads TGTGCCATCCGCGGGGTGCGTTACTACAATGAGCAGTTCTTC. Combining the CDR3 with reference TRBV2 and TRBJ2-1 gives the whole variable domain EPEVTQTPSHQVTQMGQEVILRCVPISNHLYFYWYRQILGQKVEFLVSFYNNEISEKSEIFDDQFSVERPDGSNFTLKIRSTKLEDSAMYFCAIRGVRYYNEQFFGPGTRLTVL.

This chain joins TRBV5-4 and TRBJ2-3; D ambiguous. This CDR3 has 13 residues. Germline V lookup: CDR1 SGHNT, CDR2 YYREEE (reference sequence). Trimming cost V 0 bases and J 0 bases, with 2 bases left between them. For the CDR3, the DNA is TGTGCCAGCAGCTTGGTCAGCACAGATACGCAGTATTTT. Translation: CASSLVSTDTQYF.

This clone was seen just once. The CDR3 sequence is CARLEAYEQYF. The CDR3 bases are TGTGCCAGACTAGAGGCCTACGAGCAGTACTTC. This chain joins TRBV11-3 and TRBJ2-7, with D tentatively TRBD2 (5 bases). There are 11 residues in the CDR3. Germline V gene lookup returns CDR1 SGHNT and CDR2 YENEEA. V shed 9 bases and J shed 2 bases, with 8 bases lying between them.

This clone was counted once. The chain couples TRBV7-9 to TRBJ1-5, with 10 bases aligning to TRBD1. The CDR3 spans 16 residues. The V segment lost 0 bases and the J segment 6 bases; nucleotides outside the gene matches: 5. CDR1 is SEHNR, CDR2 FQNEAQ, per germline (reference sequence). CDR3: CASSLATGGYAQPQHF. The CDR3 bases are TGTGCCAGCAGCTTAGCGACAGGGGGCTACGCTCAGCCCCAGCATTTT. The full variable domain, with the rest looked up from reference TRBV7-9 and TRBJ1-5, is DTGVSQNPRHKITKRGQNVTFRCDPISEHNRLYWYRQTLGQGPEFLTYFQNEAQLEKSRLLSDRFSAERPKGSFSTLEIQRTEQGDSAMYLCASSLATGGYAQPQHFGDGTRLSIL.

This chain connects TRBV6-5 to TRBJ2-3; D is unclear. Germline V gives CDR1 MNHEY, CDR2 SVGAGI. Trimming cost V 8 bases and J 6 bases, with 9 bases left between them. The CDR3 covers 11 residues. CDR3 nucleotide sequence: TGTGCCAGCGCTGGGCGGGATACGCAGTATTTT. Translation gives CASAGRDTQYF.

This clone has a single count. The rearrangement joins TRBV11-2 to TRBJ2-2; D gene uncertain. The CDR3 runs 11 residues. Germline CDR1 reads SGHAT; CDR2 reads FQNNGV. The CDR3 region has the DNA TGTGCTACACGAGGCACCGGGGAGCTGTTTTTT. This sequence encodes CATRGTGELFF.

V is TRBV2 and J is TRBJ2-2; TRBD2 aligns across 13 bases. The germline V gene encodes CDR1 SNHLY and CDR2 FYNNEI. The CDR3 spans 15 residues. V gave up 7 bases and J gave up 4 bases; unmatched junction bases: 3. Here the CDR3 reads CASKGTSGVTGELFF. The CDR3 region has the DNA TGTGCCAGCAAAGGGACTAGCGGGGTCACCGGGGAGCTGTTTTTT.

The J gene is TRBJ2-3, the V gene TRBV10-2; 7 bases are shared with TRBD1. Germline loops: CDR1 WSHSY, CDR2 SAAADI. This CDR3 spans 14 amino acids. Trimming took 10 bases from V and 6 from J; bases not matched to a gene: 13. Written as DNA, the CDR3 is TGCGCCACCACAGACAGGGTCAAGGTGGATACGCAGTATTTT. Translating it yields CATTDRVKVDTQYF.

CDR3 sequence (DNA): TGTGCCAGCAGTCAGGACCGGGCAGCAACTAATGAAAAACTGTTTTTT. Residues: CASSQDRAATNEKLFF. The gene calls are TRBV27 and TRBJ1-4; D not certain. Germline V lookup: CDR1 MNHEY, CDR2 SMNVEV (reference sequence). This CDR3 region has 16 residues. V was shortened by 5 bases and J by 0 bases, with 13 bases between the two germline ends.

This clone occurred once. The rearrangement links TRBV27 to TRBJ2-5; TRBD1 might be the D (5 bases). Germline CDR1 MNHEY, CDR2 SMNVEV (reference sequence). V was shortened by 6 bases and J by 5 bases, with 22 bases between the two germline ends. This CDR3 is built from 16 residues. CDR3 sequence: CASSLPRQGSGETQYF. In DNA, the CDR3 is TGTGCCAGCAGCTTGCCCCGGCAGGGATCAGGGGAGACCCAGTACTTC.

This clone appeared a single time. The chain uses TRBV19 and TRBJ2-7; 8 bases align to TRBD2. Germline V gene sequence: CDR1 LNHDA, CDR2 SQIVND (reference sequence). V gave up 6 bases and J gave up 3 bases; unmatched junction bases: 4. The CDR3 consists of 13 residues. CDR3 residues: CASRPGGGYEQYF. DNA for the CDR3: TGTGCCAGTAGGCCCGGGGGGGGCTACGAGCAGTACTTC.

This chain links TRBV19 with TRBJ2-1; maybe TRBD1 (6 bases). In germline, CDR1 is LNHDA, CDR2 SQIVND (reference sequence). This CDR3 has 17 amino acids. Trimming took 6 bases from V and 8 from J, leaving 26 bases between them. CDR3 bases: TGTGCCAGTAGCATTCTTTTCGGGACAAGGCGGGTTGATGAGCAGTTCTTC. Residues: CASSILFGTRRVDEQFF. The variable domain in full, completed from reference TRBV19 and TRBJ2-1, reads DGGITQSPKYLFRKEGQNVTLSCEQNLNHDAMYWYRQDPGQGLRLIYYSQIVNDFQKGDIAEGYSVSREKKESFPLTVTSAQKNPTAFYLCASSILFGTRRVDEQFFGPGTRLTVL.

The chain links TRBV29-1 to TRBJ2-4; D not certain. V was cut by 3 bases and J by 2 bases, with 11 bases left in between. The germline CDR1 and CDR2 sequences are SQVTM and ANQGSEA. This CDR3 is 14 amino acids long. CDR3 protein: CSVEGWGTKNIQYF. The CDR3 DNA sequence: TGCAGCGTTGAGGGATGGGGTACCAAAAACATTCAGTACTTC. Full variable domain (outside the CDR3, taken from reference TRBV29-1 and TRBJ2-4): SAVISQKPSRDICQRGTSLTIQCQVDSQVTMMFWYRQQPGQSLTLIATANQGSEATYESGFVIDKFPISRPNLTFSTLTVSNMSPEDSSIYLCSVEGWGTKNIQYFGAGTRLSVL.

The chain joins TRBV30 to TRBJ2-7; weak D call: TRBD1 (6 bases). Trimming took 1 base from V and 2 from J, leaving 6 bases between them. CDR3 length: 12 amino acids. Germline CDR1 reads GTSNPN; CDR2 reads SVGIG (reference sequence). CDR3: CAWSGTAYEQYF. The CDR3 DNA reads TGTGCCTGGAGTGGGACAGCCTACGAGCAGTACTTC.